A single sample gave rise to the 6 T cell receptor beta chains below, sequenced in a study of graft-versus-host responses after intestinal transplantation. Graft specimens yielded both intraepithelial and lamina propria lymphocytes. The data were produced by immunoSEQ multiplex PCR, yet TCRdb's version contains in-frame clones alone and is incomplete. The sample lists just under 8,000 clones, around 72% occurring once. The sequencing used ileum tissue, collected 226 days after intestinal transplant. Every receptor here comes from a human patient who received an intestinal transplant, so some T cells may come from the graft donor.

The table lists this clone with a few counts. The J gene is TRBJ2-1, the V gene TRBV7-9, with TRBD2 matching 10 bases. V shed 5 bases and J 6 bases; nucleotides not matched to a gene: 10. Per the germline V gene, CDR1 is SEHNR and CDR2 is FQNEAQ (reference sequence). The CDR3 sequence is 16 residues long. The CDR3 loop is CASSPVLAGDPNEQFF. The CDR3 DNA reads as TGTGCCAGCAGCCCTGTGCTAGCGGGGGACCCCAATGAGCAGTTCTTC. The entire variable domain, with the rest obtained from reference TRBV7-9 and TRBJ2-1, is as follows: DTGVSQNPRHKITKRGQNVTFRCDPISEHNRLYWYRQTLGQGPEFLTYFQNEAQLEKSRLLSDRFSAERPKGSFSTLEIQRTEQGDSAMYLCASSPVLAGDPNEQFFGPGTRLTVL.

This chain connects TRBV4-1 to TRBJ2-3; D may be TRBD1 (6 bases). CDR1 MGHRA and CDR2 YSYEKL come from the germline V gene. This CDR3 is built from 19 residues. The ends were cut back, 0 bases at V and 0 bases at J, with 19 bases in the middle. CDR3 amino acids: CASSQDRGFGGTSTDTQYF. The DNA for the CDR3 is TGCGCCAGCAGCCAAGATAGGGGGTTCGGCGGAACTAGCACAGATACGCAGTATTTT.

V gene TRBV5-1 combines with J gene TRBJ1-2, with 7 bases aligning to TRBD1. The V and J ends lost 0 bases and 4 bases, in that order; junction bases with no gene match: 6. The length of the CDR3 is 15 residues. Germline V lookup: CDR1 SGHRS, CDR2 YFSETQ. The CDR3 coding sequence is TGCGCCAGCAGCTTGGAAAAGGGGGCCTTCTATGGCTACACCTTC. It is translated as CASSLEKGAFYGYTF.

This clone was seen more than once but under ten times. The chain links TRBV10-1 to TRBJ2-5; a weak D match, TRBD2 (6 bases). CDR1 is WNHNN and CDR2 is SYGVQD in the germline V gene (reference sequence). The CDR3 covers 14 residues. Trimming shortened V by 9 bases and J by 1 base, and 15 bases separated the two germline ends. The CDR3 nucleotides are TGCGCCAGGGTCCGGGAGACTACCCAAGAGACCCAGTACTTC. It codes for CARVRETTQETQYF.

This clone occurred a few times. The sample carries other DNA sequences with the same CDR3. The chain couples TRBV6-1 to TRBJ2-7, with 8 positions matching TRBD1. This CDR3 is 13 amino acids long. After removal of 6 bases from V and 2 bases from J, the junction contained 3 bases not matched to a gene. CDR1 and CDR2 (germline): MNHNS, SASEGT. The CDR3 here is CASSPRGPYEQYF. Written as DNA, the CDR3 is TGTGCCAGCAGCCCCAGGGGGCCCTACGAGCAGTACTTC.

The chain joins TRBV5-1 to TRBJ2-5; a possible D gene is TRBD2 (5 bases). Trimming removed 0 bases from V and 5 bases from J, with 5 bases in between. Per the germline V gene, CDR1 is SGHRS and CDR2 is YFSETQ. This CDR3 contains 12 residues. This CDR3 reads CASSLAGETQYF. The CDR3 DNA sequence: TGCGCCAGCAGCTTGGCGGGGGAGACCCAGTACTTC.